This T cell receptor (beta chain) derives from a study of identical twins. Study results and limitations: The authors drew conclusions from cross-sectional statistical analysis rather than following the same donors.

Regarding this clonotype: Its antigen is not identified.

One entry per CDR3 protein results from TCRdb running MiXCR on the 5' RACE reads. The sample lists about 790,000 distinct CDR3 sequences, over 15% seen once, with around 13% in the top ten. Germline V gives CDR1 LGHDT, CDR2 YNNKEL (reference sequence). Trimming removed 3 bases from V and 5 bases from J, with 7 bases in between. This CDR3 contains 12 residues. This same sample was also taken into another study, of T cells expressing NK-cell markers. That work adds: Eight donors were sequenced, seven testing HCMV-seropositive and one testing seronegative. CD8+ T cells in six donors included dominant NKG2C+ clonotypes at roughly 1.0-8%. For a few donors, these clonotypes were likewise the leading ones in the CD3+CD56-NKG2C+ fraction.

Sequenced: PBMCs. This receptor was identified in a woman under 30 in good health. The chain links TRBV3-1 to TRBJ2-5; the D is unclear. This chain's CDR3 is CASSHRWETQYF. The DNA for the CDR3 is TGTGCCAGCAGCCACCGTTGGGAGACCCAGTACTTC.